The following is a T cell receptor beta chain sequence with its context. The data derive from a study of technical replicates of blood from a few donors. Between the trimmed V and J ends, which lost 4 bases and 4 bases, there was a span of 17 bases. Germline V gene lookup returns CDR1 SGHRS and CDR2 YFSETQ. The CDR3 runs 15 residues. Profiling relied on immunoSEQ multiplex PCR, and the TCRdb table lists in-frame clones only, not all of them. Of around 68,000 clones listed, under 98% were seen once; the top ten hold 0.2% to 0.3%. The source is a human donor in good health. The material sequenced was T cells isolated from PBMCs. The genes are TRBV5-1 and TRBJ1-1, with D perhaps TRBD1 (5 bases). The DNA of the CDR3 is TGCGCCAGCAGCCTACGGAGGGGAGGGATCACTGAAGCTTTCTTT. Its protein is CASSLRRGGITEAFF.